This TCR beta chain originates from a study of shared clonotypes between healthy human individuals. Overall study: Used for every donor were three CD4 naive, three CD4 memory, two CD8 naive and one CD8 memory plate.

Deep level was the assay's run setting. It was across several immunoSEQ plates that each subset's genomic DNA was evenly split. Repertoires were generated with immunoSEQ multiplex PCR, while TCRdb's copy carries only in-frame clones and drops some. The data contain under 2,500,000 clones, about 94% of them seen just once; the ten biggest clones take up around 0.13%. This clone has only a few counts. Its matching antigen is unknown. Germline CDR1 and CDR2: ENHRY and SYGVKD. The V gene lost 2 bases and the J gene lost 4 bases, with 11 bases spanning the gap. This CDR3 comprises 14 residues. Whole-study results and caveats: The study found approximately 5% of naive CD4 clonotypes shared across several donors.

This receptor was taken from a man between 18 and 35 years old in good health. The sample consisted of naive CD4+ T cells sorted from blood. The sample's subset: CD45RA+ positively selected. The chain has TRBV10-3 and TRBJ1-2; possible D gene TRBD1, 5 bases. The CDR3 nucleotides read TGTGCCATCAGTGAGGGGGCAGCTCGCTATGGCTACACCTTC. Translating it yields CAISEGAARYGYTF.